This T cell receptor beta chain was profiled in a study of Tregs in tolerant kidney transplant recipients (dated by TCRdb to 2018 to 2020). About the full investigation: The study applied TCRbeta sequencing to find donor-specific regulatory T cells before combined kidney and bone marrow transplantation and then followed those same cells after transplant. TCRbeta repertoire sequencing was used in a few healthy controls to compare several ways of expanding Tregs specific for an allogeneic donor. Findings and caveats that apply to the study as a whole: Because only a small number of patients were included, the study had limitations, and the results will need to be validated in larger populations as well as under other immunosuppression protocols. Expanding Tregs with activated donor B cells appeared to identify the most biologically relevant and donor-specific TCRbeta repertoire. Biological reproducibility was not examined directly, but technical replication error appeared to be minimal.

Unstimulated Tregs (CD4+CD25+CD127-), CD4+ non-Tregs (CD4+CD25-), CD4 and CD8 cells were FACS-sorted from thawed PBMCs. Healthy control blood came either as purchased buffy coats or from healthy volunteers. Healthy control blood was processed by Ficoll density gradient to PBMCs and cryopreserved; patient PBMCs were collected before and after transplant. For TCRbeta CDR3 sequencing, genomic DNA from the sorted cells was extracted using the QIAGEN DNeasy Blood and Tissue Kit. High-throughput TCRbeta CDR3 sequencing, including PCR amplification with bias correction and internal controls, was performed commercially through immunoSEQ. In the source study's methods: A unique productive TCRbeta sequence was defined by the CDR3 nucleotide sequence when primers matched, and otherwise by the CDR3 amino acid sequence together with the Vbeta and Jbeta genes. Sorting error was corrected by removing sequences shared between sorted populations at a frequency ratio of 2:1 or less, and the remaining shared sequences were assigned to the higher population. A sequence counted as donor-reactive if, in CFSE-low cells, the sequence had a frequency of at least 0.01% and was expanded at least 5-fold compared with unstimulated cells. Repertoire divergence was quantified by Jensen-Shannon divergence calculated from the top 100 TCRbeta sequences ranked by frequency. For samples with multiple sequencing runs, sorting error was corrected separately for each run before the runs were pooled. Drawn from immuneACCESS, this table holds only the in-frame rearrangements with V and J called that TCRdb kept. Clones are partly lost; checked studies trace under half to an unresolved V gene and leave the rest unexplained. Clone size and V and J calls were adopted from that table, with D and trimming inferred from the DNA. Counted in this sample were 110,000 or so clones; around 91% of them appeared once. The ten largest clonotypes hold nearly 0.6% of the sample.

A distance of 9 bases separates the germline ends of V and J, which lose 3 bases and 0 bases respectively. The CDR3 sequence holds 15 residues, the cysteine and phenylalanine included. Only the CDR3 region is kept as DNA, spanning 45 bases read in frame from base 1. According to the germline V gene (reference sequence), CDR1 reads LNHDA and CDR2 reads SQIVND. Comment on this clone: Its antigen is currently not known. Base qualities are not provided; no much larger clone lies one nucleotide away.

The TCR comes from a human donor in good health. Sequencing was performed on CD4+ T cells from blood. The chain is made from TRBV19 and TRBJ2-1; the D gene cannot be named for sure. Here is the DNA: TGTGCCAGTAGTATCGGCCTCCCCTCCTACAATGAGCAGTTCTTC. This translates into CASSIGLPSYNEQFF.